The 3 T cell receptor beta chains below come from one sample, sequenced in a study of response to subunit inactivated influenza vaccine. Each CDR3 protein is one row after TCRdb ran MiXCR on the RT-PCR reads. The repertoire includes 450,000 to 600,000 distinct CDR3 sequences, around 7.9% of them detected once, and approximately 14% sits in the top ten. This specimen consisted of PBMCs from blood, obtained 23 months after vaccination. These receptors all stem from a man between 50 and 70 years old who received an inactivated influenza vaccine.

This clonotype was detected many times. The chain carries TRBV6-2 or TRBV6-3 and TRBJ1-1; TRBD1 is a possible D gene (6 bases). Germline CDR1 reads MNHEY; CDR2 reads SVGEGT. Between the trimmed V and J ends, which lost 0 bases and 6 bases, there was a span of 8 bases. The CDR3 consists of 13 residues. This chain's CDR3 is CASSYSGHPEAFF. The CDR3 DNA reads as TGTGCCAGCAGTTACTCGGGACACCCTGAAGCTTTCTTT.

V is TRBV7-8 and J is TRBJ2-4, with TRBD2 matching 11 bases. Trimming removed 10 bases from V and 6 bases from J; junction bases left unmatched: 8. Germline V gives CDR1 SGHVS, CDR2 FQNEAQ. CDR3 length: 14 amino acids. The CDR3 loop is CATQIGLAGNIQYF. CDR3 coding DNA: TGTGCCACTCAGATTGGACTAGCGGGAAACATTCAGTACTTC. Filled out from reference TRBV7-8 and TRBJ2-4, the complete variable domain reads GAGVSQSPRYKVAKRGQDVALRCDPISGHVSLFWYQQALGQGPEFLTYFQNEAQLDKSGLPSDRFFAERPEGSVSTLKIQRTQQEDSAVYLCATQIGLAGNIQYFGAGTRLSVL.

This clonotype was seen a handful of times. The CDR3 protein is CASSQDITSSSYNSPLHF. CDR3 in DNA: TGCGCCAGCAGCCAAGATATAACTTCCAGCTCCTATAATTCACCCCTCCACTTT. This sequence joins TRBV4-3 and TRBJ1-6; D remains ambiguous. This CDR3 has 18 residues. From germline, CDR1 is LGHNA and CDR2 YSLEER. Trimming removed 0 bases at V and 0 bases at J, with 12 bases between.